This TCR beta chain was profiled in a study of T cell responses to AZD1222 COVID-19 vaccine. Sequencing used immunoSEQ multiplex PCR; TCRdb keeps in-frame clones, though not all of them. The sample records about 150,000 clones, approximately 83% being singletons. Between the trimmed V and J ends, which lost 3 bases and 4 bases, there was a span of 18 bases. The CDR3 loop spans 16 amino acids. The germline gives CDR1 LNHDA, CDR2 SQIVND (reference sequence). The receptor was isolated from an adult in good health. The source was peripheral blood, collected on day 0 of AZD1222 vaccination. The chain has TRBV19 and TRBJ1-2; D gene uncertain. The CDR3 protein is CASSISVAVGGYGYTF. In DNA form, the CDR3 reads TGTGCCAGTAGTATCTCGGTTGCCGTGGGTGGCTATGGCTACACCTTC.